Presented here are 9 T cell receptor beta chains from one specimen sequenced in a study of human T cells and chemical hapten exposure. Researchers extracted total RNA from unfractionated whole blood. The library gave individual cDNA molecules unique molecular identifiers. TCRdb independently ran MiXCR on the reads; one entry per CDR3 protein. This sample has 95,000 to 150,000 distinct CDR3 sequences, with around 8.5% found just once. The sequencing input was whole blood. Receptors were obtained from a human donor in good health. Some clones in this sample may be carry-over from other donors' samples.

The chain couples TRBV5-6 to TRBJ1-5; possible D gene TRBD1, 5 bases. This CDR3 has 14 amino acids. Germline CDR1 is SGHDT and CDR2 is YYEEEE. V was clipped by 3 bases and J by 6 bases, with 13 bases between them. The CDR3 sequence is CASSSGRTVQPQHF. The CDR3 nucleotides read TGTGCCAGCAGCTCAGGGAGAACGGTTCAGCCCCAGCATTTT.

This clonotype was counted a few times. V and J are TRBV5-4 and TRBJ2-7; 7 bases map to TRBD1. J lost 4 bases, V lost 2 bases, and 3 bases had no gene match. This CDR3 is built from 13 residues. The germline V gene encodes CDR1 SGHNT and CDR2 YYREEE (reference sequence). Here the CDR3 reads CASSLQGKYEQYF. The CDR3 DNA is TGTGCCAGCAGCTTACAGGGGAAATACGAGCAGTACTTC.

V is TRBV10-3 and J is TRBJ2-7, with D possibly TRBD1 on 8 matching bases. CDR3 length: 15 amino acids. The V end lost 6 bases, the J end lost 6 bases, and 21 bases lay between the germline ends. Germline V lookup: CDR1 ENHRY, CDR2 SYGVKD. In DNA form, the CDR3 reads TGTGCCATCAGCGGAGCAGGGGGCGGGGGTTCCGAGCAGTACTTC. Amino acid sequence: CAISGAGGGGSEQYF.

The rearrangement joins TRBV7-2 to TRBJ2-7; perhaps D is TRBD1 or TRBD2 (5 bases each). CDR3 length equals 12 residues. Trimming took off 5 bases at V and 5 bases at J, with 10 bases between the two ends. CDR1 SGHTA and CDR2 FQGNSA come from the germline V gene. The CDR3 coding sequence is TGTGCCAGCAGCCCCGGGACCCACGAGCAGTACTTC. Translated: CASSPGTHEQYF.

V is TRBV5-5 and J is TRBJ1-3; possibly TRBD1 for D (5 bases). CDR1 SGHKS and CDR2 YYEKEE come from the germline V gene (reference sequence). V gave up 3 bases and J gave up 4 bases, with 17 bases separating them. The CDR3 is 16 amino acids. This CDR3 reads CASSWGSPAAGNTIYF. The DNA of the CDR3 is TGTGCCAGCAGCTGGGGGTCCCCTGCGGCCGGAAACACCATATATTTT.

The chain links TRBV20-1 to TRBJ2-3, with 9 nucleotides matching TRBD1. V trimming: 5 bases; J trimming: 2 bases; junction bases outside the gene matches: 5. CDR1 and CDR2 from the germline V gene are DFQATT and SNEGSKA (reference sequence). CDR3 length equals 14 residues. The CDR3 DNA reads TGCAGTGCTCCCGGGACAGGGTACACAGATACGCAGTATTTT. Translated: CSAPGTGYTDTQYF.

This rearrangement joins TRBV5-5 to TRBJ2-6; TRBD1 matches at 12 bases. The CDR3 loop spans 18 amino acids. Germline assignment: CDR1 SGHKS and CDR2 YYEKEE (reference sequence). Germline trimming cut 0 bases from V and 4 bases from J; bases unmatched to any gene: 5. The CDR3 spells CASSLEGQGAPGANVLTF. Written as DNA, the CDR3 is TGTGCCAGCAGCTTGGAGGGACAGGGGGCGCCCGGGGCCAACGTCCTGACTTTC.

This clonotype was counted only a few times. The chain links TRBV12-3 or TRBV12-4 to TRBJ2-2; D is perhaps TRBD2 (5 bases). The CDR3 loop spans 15 amino acids. V lost 5 bases and J lost 2, with 12 bases in between. CDR3 protein: CASSIWEPNTGELFF. The CDR3 DNA reads TGTGCCAGCAGTATCTGGGAGCCCAACACCGGGGAGCTGTTTTTT.

This clonotype appeared many times. The chain has TRBV7-2 and TRBJ1-1, with TRBD1 as a possible D gene (5 bases). V lost 7 bases and J lost 3, with 12 bases in between. Germline V gene lookup returns CDR1 SGHTA and CDR2 FQGNSA. The CDR3 runs 13 residues. The DNA for the CDR3 is TGTGCCAGCACCGCCCTGGGGCACACTGAAGCTTTCTTT. Translating it yields CASTALGHTEAFF.